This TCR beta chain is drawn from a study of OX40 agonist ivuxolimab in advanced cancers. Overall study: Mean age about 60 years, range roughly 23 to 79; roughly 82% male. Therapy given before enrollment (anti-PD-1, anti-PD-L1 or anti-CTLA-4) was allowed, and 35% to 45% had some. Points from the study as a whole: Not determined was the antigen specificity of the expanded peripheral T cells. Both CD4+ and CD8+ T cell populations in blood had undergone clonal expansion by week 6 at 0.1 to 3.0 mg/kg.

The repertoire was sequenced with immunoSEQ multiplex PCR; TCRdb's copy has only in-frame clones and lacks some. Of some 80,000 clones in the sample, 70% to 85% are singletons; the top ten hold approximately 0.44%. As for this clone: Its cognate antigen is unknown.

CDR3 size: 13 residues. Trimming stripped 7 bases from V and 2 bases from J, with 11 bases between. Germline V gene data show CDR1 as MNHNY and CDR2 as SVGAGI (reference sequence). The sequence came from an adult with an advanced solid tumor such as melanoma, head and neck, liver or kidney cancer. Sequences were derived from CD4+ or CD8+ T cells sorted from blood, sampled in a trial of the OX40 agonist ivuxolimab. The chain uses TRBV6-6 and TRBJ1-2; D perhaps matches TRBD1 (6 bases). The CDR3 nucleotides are TGTGCCAGCAAGTACGGACAGAACTATGGCTACACCTTC. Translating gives CASKYGQNYGYTF.